This T cell receptor beta chain was sequenced in a study of blood T cell repertoires in COVID-19 (dated by TCRdb to 2018 to 2021). In the study overall: Samples from collaborators originated in the United States, Italy and Spain and spanned both the acute and convalescent phases of COVID-19. Subjects who had been exposed to COVID-19, were actively infected with it, or had recovered from it provided the deeply sampled blood TCRbeta repertoires that made up the dataset. The material from the prospective study consisted of cDNA or gDNA derived from T cells, B-cell-depleted T cells, or PBMCs. The samples were drawn from the first 160 participants of the ongoing ImmuneRACE study and from 950 to 1,500 subjects provided by 6 global collaborators. The repertoires were released in a freely available public database intended as a resource for research on the immune response to SARS-CoV-2. The sample metadata nearly always contained a de-identified subject ID, COVID-19 status, age in years and sex. Where available, HLA class I and class II types were obtained from metadata supplied by the sample provider rather than from assay-based typing.

For this clone: Its antigen has not been determined. One base away there is no much larger clone; base qualities are not given.

The research as a whole found: The amount of clinical and demographic metadata varied by source and participant and was provided uncurated.

The collaborating institutions used their own protocols to collect whole blood in K2EDTA tubes. For TCRbeta analysis, collaborator samples were shipped as frozen whole blood, as isolated PBMCs, or as DNA extracted from either sample type. Looking up the germline V gene (reference sequence) yields CDR1 LNHDA and CDR2 SQIVND. V is cut back by 10 bases and J by 4 bases, with 10 bases in the junction unmatched. The CDR3, cysteine through phenylalanine, is 13 amino acids long. Just CDR3 DNA is preserved here, 39 bases in frame from base 1. TCRbeta CDR3 regions were amplified from genomic DNA using the immunoSEQ Assay, a bias-controlled multiplex PCR. The study's own analysis went as follows. Nucleated cell counts per sample were estimated from amplification of reference gene primers within the assay. To quantify the absolute abundance of each unique TCRbeta CDR3 rearrangement, sequence reads were collapsed and filtered. For each sample, productive Simpson clonality was calculated as the square root of Simpson's diversity index across productive rearrangements. TCRdb stores this immuneACCESS table with in-frame sequences only. Part of the clones is absent; in the studies checked, under half of the shortfall reflects unresolved V genes, and no reason is known for the rest. Clone size and V and J calls were adopted from that table, with D and trimming inferred from the DNA. In this sample the table shows fewer than 110,000 clones, about four fifths of which occur a single time. About 4.2% of the sample is taken by the ten largest.

The TCR sequence derives from a human donor in a cohort sampled during active COVID-19. Sequencing used peripheral blood. The chain links TRBV19 with TRBJ2-7; 7 bases in the middle match TRBD1. The bases read TGTGCCATACAGAAAGGGGGCTATTACGAGCAGTACTTC. Its translation reads: CAIQKGGYYEQYF.